This T cell receptor (beta chain) was profiled in a study of T-cell memory formation after mild COVID-19. Study context: TCR clusters were mostly donor specific. Findings and limits, study-wide: The appearance of some responding clones in pre-infection memory suggested that cross-reactive memory joined. The CD4+ clones that contracted clustered mainly within CM and EM, and the CD8+ clones concentrated in EMRA.

This clonotype appeared a few times. Its antigen remains unknown. TCRdb redid the calling of the 5' RACE reads with MiXCR, one entry per CDR3 protein. The data show 280,000 or so distinct CDR3 sequences, roughly 8% seen once. V lost 8 bases and J 6 bases, leaving 16 bases between the germline ends. This CDR3 has 14 amino acids. Germline values: CDR1 SGHAT, CDR2 FQDESV (reference sequence). The sequence derives from a young man who had mild COVID-19 (a few samples of this study predate the infection). Cell type and time point are not known. The sequencing sample was made of PBMCs or a T cell subset sorted from them (not recorded which). The chain couples TRBV11-1 to TRBJ2-2; possibly TRBD1 or TRBD2 for D (5 bases each). In DNA, the CDR3 is TGTGCCAGCGGGCCATGGGGGTCCGCCGGGGAGCTGTTTTTT. The encoded protein is CASGPWGSAGELFF.